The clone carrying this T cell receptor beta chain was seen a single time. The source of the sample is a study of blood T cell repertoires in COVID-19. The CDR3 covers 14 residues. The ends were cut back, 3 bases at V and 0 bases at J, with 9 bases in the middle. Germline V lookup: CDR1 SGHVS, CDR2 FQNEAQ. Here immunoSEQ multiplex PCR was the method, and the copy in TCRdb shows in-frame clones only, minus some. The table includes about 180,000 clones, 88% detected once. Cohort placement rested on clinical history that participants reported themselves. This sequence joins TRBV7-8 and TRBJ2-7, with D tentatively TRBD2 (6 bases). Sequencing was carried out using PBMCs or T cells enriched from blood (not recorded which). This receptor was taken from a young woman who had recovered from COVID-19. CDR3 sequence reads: CASSFLGGSYEQYF. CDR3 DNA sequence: TGTGCCAGCAGCTTTTTGGGGGGCTCCTACGAGCAGTACTTC.